A selection of T cell receptor beta chains follows, all from one sample in a study of neurological immune-mediated disorders. TCRdb re-called the 5' RACE reads with MiXCR, one entry per CDR3 protein. The sample carries more than 45,000 distinct CDR3 sequences, about 4% recorded once. The specimen was PBMCs. The receptors stem from a man aged 45-65 years with multiple sclerosis. Each CDR3 is given with its conserved first and last residue. Fields, in order: J gene, D gene, clone size, V gene, CDR3 DNA, CDR3 protein. The D gene is left open where the match is weak. Sizes are listed as how often the clone was seen (once, few, many) or a class if it is expanded.

j_call: TRBJ2-5
d_call: -
clone_size: many
v_call: TRBV20-1
cdr3_nt: TGCAGTGCCATGCGGAGTGAAAAAGAGACCCAGTACTTC
cdr3_aa: CSAMRSEKETQYF

j_call: TRBJ2-2
d_call: -
clone_size: many
v_call: TRBV5-1
cdr3_nt: TGCGCCAGCAGCTTGGAAGTGAACGGTGCGAATACCGGGGAGCTGTTTTTT
cdr3_aa: CASSLEVNGANTGELFF

j_call: TRBJ2-2
d_call: TRBD2
clone_size: many
v_call: TRBV9
cdr3_nt: TGTGCCAGCAACCCAGCGGGGGGGCTGGGCGGGGAGCTGTTTTTT
cdr3_aa: CASNPAGGLGGELFF

j_call: TRBJ2-3
d_call: -
clone_size: few
v_call: TRBV12-3/TRBV12-4
cdr3_nt: TGTGCCAGCAGTTTTCGGTCAGATACGCAGTATTTT
cdr3_aa: CASSFRSDTQYF

j_call: TRBJ1-1
d_call: -
clone_size: many
v_call: TRBV7-6
cdr3_nt: TGTGCCAGCAGTCTTACCGAAACGGCGACTGAAGCTTTCTTT
cdr3_aa: CASSLTETATEAFF

j_call: TRBJ2-1
d_call: TRBD2
clone_size: many
v_call: TRBV7-9
cdr3_nt: TGTGCGTGCGGGAGCGTGGGCAATGAGCAGTTCTTC
cdr3_aa: CACGSVGNEQFF

j_call: TRBJ2-7
d_call: -
clone_size: many
v_call: TRBV14
cdr3_nt: TGTGCCAGCAGCCTTCGGACAGTCTCCTACGAGCAGTACTTC
cdr3_aa: CASSLRTVSYEQYF

j_call: TRBJ2-7
d_call: -
clone_size: many
v_call: TRBV6-5
cdr3_nt: TGTGCCAGCAGTTTTAGTTACGAGCAGTACTTC
cdr3_aa: CASSFSYEQYF

j_call: TRBJ2-7
d_call: -
clone_size: many
v_call: TRBV20-1
cdr3_nt: TGCAGTGCTGGCCACTTGCGACTAGGCGAGCAGTACTTC
cdr3_aa: CSAGHLRLGEQYF

j_call: TRBJ2-1
d_call: TRBD1
clone_size: many
v_call: TRBV27
cdr3_nt: TGTGCCAGCACCTTCGGGACAGGCATATACAATGAGCAGTTCTTC
cdr3_aa: CASTFGTGIYNEQFF

j_call: TRBJ2-1
d_call: -
clone_size: many
v_call: TRBV5-1
cdr3_nt: TGCGCCAGCAGCTTGTCAGTGGTCAATGAGCAGTTCTTC
cdr3_aa: CASSLSVVNEQFF

j_call: TRBJ1-1
d_call: TRBD1
clone_size: medium-sized
v_call: TRBV29-1
cdr3_nt: TGCAGCGCCCGGACAGGACCTGAAGCTTTCTTT
cdr3_aa: CSARTGPEAFF

j_call: TRBJ1-2
d_call: TRBD1
clone_size: many
v_call: TRBV12-3/TRBV12-4
cdr3_nt: TGTGCCAGCAGGGACAGGGGGCCTAATGGCTACACCTTC
cdr3_aa: CASRDRGPNGYTF

j_call: TRBJ2-5
d_call: TRBD2
clone_size: many
v_call: TRBV5-4
cdr3_nt: TGTGCCAGCAGCCAGACTAGCGGATCGCAAGAGACCCAGTACTTC
cdr3_aa: CASSQTSGSQETQYF

j_call: TRBJ2-1
d_call: TRBD2
clone_size: many
v_call: TRBV20-1
cdr3_nt: TGCAGTGCTAGAGATTGGGAGGGTAAGCAGTTCTTC
cdr3_aa: CSARDWEGKQFF

j_call: TRBJ1-1
d_call: -
clone_size: few
v_call: TRBV14
cdr3_nt: TGTGCCAGCAGCCAAGTGGTCGCTGAAGCTTTCTTT
cdr3_aa: CASSQVVAEAFF

j_call: TRBJ2-5
d_call: -
clone_size: many
v_call: TRBV6-5
cdr3_nt: TGTGCCAGCAGTTACGGGAAGACCCAGTACTTC
cdr3_aa: CASSYGKTQYF